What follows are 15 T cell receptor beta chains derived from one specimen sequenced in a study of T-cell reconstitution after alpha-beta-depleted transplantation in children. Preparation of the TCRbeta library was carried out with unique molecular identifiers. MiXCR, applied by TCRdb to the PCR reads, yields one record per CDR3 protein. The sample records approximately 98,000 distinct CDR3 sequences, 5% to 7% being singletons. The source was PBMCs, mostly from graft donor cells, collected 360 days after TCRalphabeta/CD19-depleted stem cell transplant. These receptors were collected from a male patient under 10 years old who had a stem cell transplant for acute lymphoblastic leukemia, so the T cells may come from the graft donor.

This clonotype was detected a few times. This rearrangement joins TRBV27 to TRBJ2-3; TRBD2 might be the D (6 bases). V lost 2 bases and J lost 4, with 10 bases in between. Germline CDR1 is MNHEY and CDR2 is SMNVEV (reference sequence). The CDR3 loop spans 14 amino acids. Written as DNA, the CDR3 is TGTGCCAGCAGTTTAAGAGGGAGGCCAGATACGCAGTATTTT. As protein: CASSLRGRPDTQYF.

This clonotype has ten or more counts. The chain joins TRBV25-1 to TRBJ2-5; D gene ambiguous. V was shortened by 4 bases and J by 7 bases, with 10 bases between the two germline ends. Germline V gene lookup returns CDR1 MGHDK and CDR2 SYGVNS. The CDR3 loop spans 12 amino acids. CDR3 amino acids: CASSVKEGTQYF. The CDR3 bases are TGTGCCAGCAGTGTCAAAGAAGGGACCCAGTACTTC.

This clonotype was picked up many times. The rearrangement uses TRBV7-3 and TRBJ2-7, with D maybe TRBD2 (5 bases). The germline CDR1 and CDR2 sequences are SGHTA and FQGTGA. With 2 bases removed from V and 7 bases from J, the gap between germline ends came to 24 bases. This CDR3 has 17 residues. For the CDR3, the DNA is TGTGCCAGCAGCTTATCCGGGGTTGGACTGATTACGAAAGAGCAGTACTTC. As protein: CASSLSGVGLITKEQYF.

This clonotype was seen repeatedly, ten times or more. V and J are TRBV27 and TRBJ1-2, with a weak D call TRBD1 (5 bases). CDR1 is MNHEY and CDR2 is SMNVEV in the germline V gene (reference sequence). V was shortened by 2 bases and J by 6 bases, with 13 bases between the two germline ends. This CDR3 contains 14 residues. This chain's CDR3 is CASSLSPREHGYTF. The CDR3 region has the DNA TGTGCCAGCAGTTTAAGTCCCAGGGAACATGGCTACACCTTC.

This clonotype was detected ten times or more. CDR3 DNA: TGTGCCATCAGTGACCGGGGCAGCTCAGATACGCAGTATTTT. Translated, it gives CAISDRGSSDTQYF. The chain combines TRBV10-3 with TRBJ2-3; D may correspond to TRBD1 or TRBD2 (5 bases each). There are 14 residues in the CDR3. CDR1 ENHRY and CDR2 SYGVKD come from the germline V gene. V was pared by 3 bases and J by 4 bases, with 11 bases between.

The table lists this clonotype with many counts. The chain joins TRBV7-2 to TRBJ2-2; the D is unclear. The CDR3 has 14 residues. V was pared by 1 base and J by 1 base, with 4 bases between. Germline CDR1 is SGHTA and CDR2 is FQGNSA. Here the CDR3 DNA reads TGTGCCAGCAGCTTAGGAGGGAACACCGGGGAGCTGTTTTTT. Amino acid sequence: CASSLGGNTGELFF.

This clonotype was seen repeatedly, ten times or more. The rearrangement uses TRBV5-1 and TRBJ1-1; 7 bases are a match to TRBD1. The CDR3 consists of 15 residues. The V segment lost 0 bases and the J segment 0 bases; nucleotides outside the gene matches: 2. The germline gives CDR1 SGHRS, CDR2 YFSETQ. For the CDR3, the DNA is TGCGCCAGCAGCTTGGGACAGGGCCTGAACACTGAAGCTTTCTTT. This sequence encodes CASSLGQGLNTEAFF.

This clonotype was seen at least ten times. CDR3 coding DNA: TGTGCCAGCAGCCTGACGGACAGGTGGTTAGAAAACATTCAGTACTTC. This translates into CASSLTDRWLENIQYF. J is TRBJ2-4 and V is TRBV7-6; 7 bases match TRBD1. CDR1 is SGHVS, CDR2 FNYEAQ, per germline. Trimming cost V 5 bases and J 5 bases; bases outside gene matches: 12. CDR3 length equals 16 residues. The full variable domain, in which reference TRBV7-6 and TRBJ2-4 provide the parts outside the CDR3, is GAGVSQSPRYKVTKRGQDVALRCDPISGHVSLYWYRQALGQGPEFLTYFNYEAQQDKSGLPNDRFSAERPEGSISTLTIQRTEQRDSAMYRCASSLTDRWLENIQYFGAGTRLSVL.

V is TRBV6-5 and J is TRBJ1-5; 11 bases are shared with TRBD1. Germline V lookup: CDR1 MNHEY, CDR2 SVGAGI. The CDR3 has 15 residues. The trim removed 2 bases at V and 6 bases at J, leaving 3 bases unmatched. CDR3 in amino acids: CASSYTGTGGQPQHF. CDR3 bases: TGTGCCAGCAGTTACACCGGGACAGGGGGTCAGCCCCAGCATTTT.

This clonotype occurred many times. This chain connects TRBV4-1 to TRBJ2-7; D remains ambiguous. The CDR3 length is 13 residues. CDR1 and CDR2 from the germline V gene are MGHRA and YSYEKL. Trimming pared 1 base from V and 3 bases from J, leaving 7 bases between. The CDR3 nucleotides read TGCGCCAGCAGCCAAGGTCACAGCTACGAGCAGTACTTC. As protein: CASSQGHSYEQYF.

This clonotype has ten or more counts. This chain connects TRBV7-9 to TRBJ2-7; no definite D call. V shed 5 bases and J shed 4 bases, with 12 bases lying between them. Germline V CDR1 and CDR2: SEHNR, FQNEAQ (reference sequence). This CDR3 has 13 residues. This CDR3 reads CASSPTLIYEQYF. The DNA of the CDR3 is TGTGCCAGCAGCCCCACCTTAATATACGAGCAGTACTTC.

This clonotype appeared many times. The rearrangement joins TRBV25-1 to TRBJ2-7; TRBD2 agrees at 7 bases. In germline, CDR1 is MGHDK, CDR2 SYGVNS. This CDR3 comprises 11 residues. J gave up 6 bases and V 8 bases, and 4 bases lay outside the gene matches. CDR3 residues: CASWGGLEQYF. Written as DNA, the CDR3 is TGTGCCAGCTGGGGGGGTCTCGAGCAGTACTTC.

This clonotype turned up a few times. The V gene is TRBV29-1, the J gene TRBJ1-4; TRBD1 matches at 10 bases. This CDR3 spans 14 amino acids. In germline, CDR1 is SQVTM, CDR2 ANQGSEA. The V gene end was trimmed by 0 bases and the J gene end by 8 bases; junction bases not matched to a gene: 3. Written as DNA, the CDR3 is TGCAGCGTTGAAGATATGGGACAGGGGGAAAAACTGTTTTTT. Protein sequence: CSVEDMGQGEKLFF.

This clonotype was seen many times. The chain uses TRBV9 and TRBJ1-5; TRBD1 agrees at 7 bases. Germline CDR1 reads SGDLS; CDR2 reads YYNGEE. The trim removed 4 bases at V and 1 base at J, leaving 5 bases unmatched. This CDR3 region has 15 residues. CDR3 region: CASSRGLRSNQPQHF. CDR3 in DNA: TGTGCCAGCAGCAGGGGGCTGAGGAGCAATCAGCCCCAGCATTTT.

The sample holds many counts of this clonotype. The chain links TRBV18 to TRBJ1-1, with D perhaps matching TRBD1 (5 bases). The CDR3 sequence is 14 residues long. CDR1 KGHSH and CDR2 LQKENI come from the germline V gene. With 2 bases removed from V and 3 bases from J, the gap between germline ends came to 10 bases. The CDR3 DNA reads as TGTGCCAGCTCACCAATTCGGGGCCACACTGAAGCTTTCTTT. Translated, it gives CASSPIRGHTEAFF.